This entry describes one TCR beta chain. Its antigen is unknown. Sequencing was performed with immunoSEQ multiplex PCR; in TCRdb, only in-frame clones are kept and a portion is missing. This table has about 69,000 clones, 74% appearing once. The sample belongs to a study of vaccination effects on CD4 cells after COVID-19. The CDR3 is 13 residues long. After removal of 4 bases from V and 3 bases from J, the junction contained 4 bases not matched to a gene. CDR1 GTSNPN and CDR2 SVGIG come from the germline V gene (reference sequence). Within the ViraFEST assay, antigen-specific CD4+ T cells underwent expansion with viral peptide pools prior to sequencing. CD4+ T cell isolation took place after about 11 days of culture. Two doses of BNT162b2 or mRNA-1273 vaccine were administered to participants.

Sequenced here: CD4+ T cells from PBMCs cultured with HCoV-229E spike peptides, sampled after COVID-19 vaccination. The V gene is TRBV30, the J gene TRBJ1-1, with TRBD1 matching over 8 bases. This receptor was identified in a human donor who received a COVID-19 vaccine. The CDR3 DNA reads as TGTGCCTGGAAAAGACAGGGGTACACTGAAGCTTTCTTT. This codes for CAWKRQGYTEAFF. Combining the CDR3 with reference TRBV30 and TRBJ1-1 gives the whole variable domain SQTIHQWPATLVQPVGSPLSLECTVEGTSNPNLYWYRQAAGRGLQLLFYSVGIGQISSEVPQNLSASRPQDRQFILSSKKLLLSDSGFYLCAWKRQGYTEAFFGQGTRLTVV.